Listed here are 9 T cell receptor beta chains from one sample, sequenced in a study of T-cell memory formation after mild COVID-19. TCRdb redid the calling of the 5' RACE reads with MiXCR, one entry per CDR3 protein. The sample carries about 190,000 distinct CDR3 sequences, about a fifth recorded once. Specimen: PBMCs or a T cell subset sorted from them (not recorded which). The receptors were gathered from an adult woman who had mild COVID-19 (a few samples of this study predate the infection). Cell type and time point are not known.

This CDR3 is CATRRGATNYGYTF. CDR3 in DNA: TGTGCCACCCGACGGGGGGCGACGAACTATGGCTACACCTTC. This chain uses TRBV15 with TRBJ1-2, with D possibly being TRBD1 (6 bases). V lost 8 bases and J lost 2, with 15 bases in between. Germline values: CDR1 LNHNV, CDR2 YYDKDF (reference sequence). CDR3 length equals 14 residues.

This clonotype was detected only a few times. CDR3 amino acids: CASSFAGPSYDGYTF. In DNA form, the CDR3 reads TGTGCCAGCAGTTTTGCGGGACCGAGTTATGATGGCTACACCTTC. The chain has TRBV27 and TRBJ1-2; the D gene is possibly TRBD1 (5 bases). In germline, CDR1 is MNHEY, CDR2 SMNVEV (reference sequence). The CDR3 is made up of 15 amino acids. The V gene lost 3 bases and the J gene lost 6 bases, with 17 bases spanning the gap.

In this sample, this clonotype turned up a few times. The chain has TRBV7-9 and TRBJ2-7; 9 bases agree with TRBD1. CDR3 length equals 14 residues. With 4 bases clipped from V and 4 bases from J, the junction kept 5 bases outside the gene matches. Germline CDR1 is SEHNR and CDR2 is FQNEAQ (reference sequence). The CDR3 here is CASSSTGGRYEQYF. DNA of the CDR3: TGTGCCAGCAGCTCTACAGGGGGCAGGTACGAGCAGTACTTC. Complete variable domain (other parts from reference TRBV7-9 and TRBJ2-7): DTGVSQNPRHKITKRGQNVTFRCDPISEHNRLYWYRQTLGQGPEFLTYFQNEAQLEKSRLLSDRFSAERPKGSFSTLEIQRTEQGDSAMYLCASSSTGGRYEQYFGPGTRLTVT.

The J gene is TRBJ1-3, the V gene TRBV7-8, with 10 bases matching TRBD1. Looked up from germline, CDR1 is SGHVS and CDR2 is FQNEAQ. The ends lost 5 bases at V and 3 bases at J; junction bases unmatched: 7. The CDR3 runs 16 residues. The DNA for the CDR3 is TGTGCCAGCAGCGCCCGACAGGGGGCGTTTGGAAACACCATATATTTT. Protein sequence: CASSARQGAFGNTIYF.

A few counts support this clonotype. The genes are TRBV5-1 and TRBJ2-7, with no clear D. The V end lost 0 bases, the J end lost 4 bases, and 11 bases lay between the germline ends. CDR3 length equals 14 residues. Germline-derived CDR1 and CDR2 are SGHRS and YFSETQ. CDR3: CASSLDETMYEQYF. In DNA, the CDR3 is TGCGCCAGCAGCTTGGATGAGACGATGTACGAGCAGTACTTC.

The rearrangement joins TRBV4-2 to TRBJ2-5; possible D gene TRBD1, 5 bases. The CDR3 totals 16 residues. Per germline, CDR1 LGHNA and CDR2 YNFKEQ. Trimming removed 1 base at V and 3 bases at J, with 15 bases between. The CDR3 sequence is CASSQVLGDSKETQYF. The CDR3 DNA follows: TGTGCCAGCAGCCAAGTTTTAGGTGACAGCAAAGAGACCCAGTACTTC.

This clonotype showed up just a few times. The gene calls are TRBV6-5 and TRBJ2-1; 7 bases map to TRBD2. From germline, CDR1 is MNHEY and CDR2 SVGAGI. After removal of 3 bases from V and 3 bases from J, the junction contained 5 bases not matched to a gene. The CDR3 totals 15 residues. As DNA, the CDR3 is TGTGCCAGCAGTTATTCGGCTAGCGGCTACAATGAGCAGTTCTTC. Amino acids: CASSYSASGYNEQFF.

The CDR3 sequence is CASSMDSRPQTTEAFF. In DNA, the CDR3 is TGTGCCAGTAGTATGGACAGTCGGCCACAGACCACTGAAGCTTTCTTT. The rearrangement uses TRBV19 and TRBJ1-1; D may be TRBD1 (6 bases). V lost 3 bases and J lost 4, with 18 bases in between. The CDR3 consists of 16 residues. Germline CDR1 LNHDA, CDR2 SQIVND (reference sequence).

This chain links TRBV15 with TRBJ2-5, with D possibly being TRBD2 (5 bases). Per the germline V gene, CDR1 is LNHNV and CDR2 is YYDKDF (reference sequence). Trimming took 8 bases from V and 5 from J, leaving 18 bases between them. This CDR3 region has 14 residues. The CDR3 DNA is TGTGCCACCCCCCCTTTTTCGGGAACCGAGACCCAGTACTTC. Protein: CATPPFSGTETQYF.